This T cell receptor (beta chain) was sequenced for a study of T cell changes during pregnancy in multiple sclerosis. This clone was found once. The V and J ends lost 0 bases and 1 base respectively, with 10 bases between them. The CDR3 totals 16 residues. Germline values: CDR1 LGHNA, CDR2 YSLEER. The table came from immunoSEQ multiplex PCR; TCRdb's copy has only in-frame clones and leaves some out. This table has 35,000 to 45,000 clones, 90% appearing once. The origin of this receptor is a female donor in good health, enrolled as a control in a pregnancy study. The rearrangement links TRBV4-3 to TRBJ2-1; a weak D match, TRBD2 (6 bases). The specimen comprised peripheral blood, sampled in the third trimester of pregnancy. The CDR3 DNA is TGCGCCAGCAGCCAAGAACTAGCACCATCCTACAATGAGCAGTTCTTC. It translates to CASSQELAPSYNEQFF.